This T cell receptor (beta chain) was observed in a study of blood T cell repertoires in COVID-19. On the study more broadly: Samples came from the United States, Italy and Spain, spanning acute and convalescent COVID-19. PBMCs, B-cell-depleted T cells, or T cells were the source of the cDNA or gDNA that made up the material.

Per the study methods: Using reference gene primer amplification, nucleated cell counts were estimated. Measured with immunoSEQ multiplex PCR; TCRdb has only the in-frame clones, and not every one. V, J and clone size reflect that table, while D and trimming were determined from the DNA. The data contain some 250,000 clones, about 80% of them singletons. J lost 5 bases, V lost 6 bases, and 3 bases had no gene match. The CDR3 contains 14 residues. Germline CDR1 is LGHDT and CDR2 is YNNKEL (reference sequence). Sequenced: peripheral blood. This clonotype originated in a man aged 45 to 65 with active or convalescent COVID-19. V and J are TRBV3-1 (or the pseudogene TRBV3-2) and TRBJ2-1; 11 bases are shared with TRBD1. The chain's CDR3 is CASSGTGGNNEQFF. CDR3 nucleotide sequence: TGTGCCAGCAGTGGGACAGGGGGAAACAATGAGCAGTTCTTC.